This T cell receptor (beta chain) came from a study of beta chain features in type 1 diabetes. Study findings and constraints: Within each of all four CD4+ subsets, Type 1 diabetes patients had TCRB CDR3s that were moderately but significantly shorter. A potential influence of HLA type upon TCRB rearrangement remained unresolved herein.

This clone was recorded a few times. Its antigen is undetermined. Since all of the isolated RNA was reverse transcribed, expressed TCRB transcripts were what got sequenced. Sequenced by immunoSEQ multiplex PCR; TCRdb stores in-frame clones only, minus some. The table shows 200,000 to 300,000 clones, with 11% occurring only once. V lost 6 bases, J lost 4 bases, and 9 bases stayed unmatched. The germline V gene has CDR1 SGHTA and CDR2 FQGNSA. The CDR3 is made up of 16 amino acids. The TCR was taken from a man aged 25-40 years with type 1 diabetes. Sequenced material: naive CD4+ T cells from blood. The genes are TRBV7-2 and TRBJ2-5; 12 bases map to TRBD2. CDR3 sequence (DNA): TGTGCCAGCAGTAGGACTAGCGGGGCTGGAGGAGAGACCCAGTACTTC. It codes for CASSRTSGAGGETQYF.